This is a list of T cell receptor beta chains from one sample in a study of T cell responses to AZD1222 COVID-19 vaccine. Profiled with immunoSEQ multiplex PCR; TCRdb holds only in-frame clones, not every one. This table holds 180,000 or so clones, around 90% found once. Sequenced material: peripheral blood, taken 28 days after the second AZD1222 dose. The receptors here all came from an adult who received the AZD1222 COVID-19 vaccine. Each CDR3 is given with its conserved first and last residue. D genes are given only for firm matches. Where a row states a size, it is once, few, many or the class of an expanded clone; other rows omit it.

v_gene	d_gene	j_gene	abundance	CDR3nt	CDR3aa
TRBV28	-	TRBJ1-1	-	TGTGCCAGCAGTTTAGGCAGGGCCGAAGCTTTCTTT	CASSLGRAEAFF
TRBV7-2	-	TRBJ2-7	-	TGTGCCAGCAGCGTGGGGGCTAGGAACTACGAGCAGTACTTC	CASSVGARNYEQYF
TRBV7-9	TRBD2	TRBJ2-7	-	TGTGCCAGCAGCTCGACTAGCGGGAGGTACGAGCAGTACTTC	CASSSTSGRYEQYF
TRBV11-2	-	TRBJ2-7	-	TGTGCCAGCAGCTTAATTCTAGAGCAGTACTTC	CASSLILEQYF
TRBV6-5	TRBD1	TRBJ1-2	-	TGTGCCAGGACAGGGGTCTCGCATGGCTACACCTTC	CARTGVSHGYTF
TRBV28	-	TRBJ1-1	-	TGTGCCAGCAGTTTAAAGGGGAGGGTCATGAACACTGAAGCTTTCTTT	CASSLKGRVMNTEAFF
TRBV5-8	-	TRBJ1-4	few	TGTGCCAGCAGCTTGGGACAGAGCTCTAATGAAAAACTGTTTTTT	CASSLGQSSNEKLFF
TRBV6-2/TRBV6-3	-	TRBJ1-1	-	TGTGCCAGCAGTCCCAACAGGGTGAAAACTGAAGCTTTCTTT	CASSPNRVKTEAFF
TRBV28	TRBD1	TRBJ1-2	-	TGTGCCAGCAGTTTATCCGGGACAGGTGGTGGCTACACCTTC	CASSLSGTGGGYTF
TRBV6-4	-	TRBJ2-3	many	TGTGCCAGCAGTGACTCGACTACAGATACGCAGTATTTT	CASSDSTTDTQYF
TRBV19	TRBD1	TRBJ2-7	-	TGTGCCAGCGGTCGGGACAGCTCCTACGAGCAGTACTTC	CASGRDSSYEQYF
TRBV7-9	-	TRBJ1-2	-	TGTGCCAGCAGCTTAACCGGGACAACTAACTATGGCTACACCTTC	CASSLTGTTNYGYTF
TRBV6-4	-	TRBJ2-3	few	TGTGCCAGCAGTGAGGGTAGCGGAAAATATTATACGCAGTATTTT	CASSEGSGKYYTQYF
TRBV10-3	-	TRBJ1-5	-	TGTGCCATCAGTGGTGGGAATCAGCCCCAGCATTTT	CAISGGNQPQHF
TRBV27	-	TRBJ1-6	-	TGTGCCAGCAGTTTCGCTGATAATTCACCCCTCCACTTT	CASSFADNSPLHF
TRBV3-1/TRBV3-2	TRBD1	TRBJ1-5	-	TGTGCCAGCAGCCAGGCAGGGGGTGGTCGTTATTTT	CASSQAGGGRYF
TRBV25-1	-	TRBJ1-1	-	TGTGCCAGCAGACCGACAGGAGGGAACACTGAAGCTTTCTTT	CASRPTGGNTEAFF
TRBV4-1	-	TRBJ1-6	-	TGCGCCAGCAGCCCCGATTGGGGGGCTAGGACACCCCTCCACTTT	CASSPDWGARTPLHF
TRBV11-2	-	TRBJ1-4	-	TGTGCCAGCAGCTTACGCGGGCCCTCGCCTAGGGAAAAACTGTTTTTT	CASSLRGPSPREKLFF
TRBV7-8	TRBD1	TRBJ2-7	-	TGTGCCAGCAGCTTGGGACAGGGCCTGAGGTCCTACGAGCAGTACTTC	CASSLGQGLRSYEQYF
TRBV28	TRBD2	TRBJ2-5	once	TGTGCCAGCAGTTCTTTTCAGCGGGACCCAAGCGAGGAGACCCAGTACTTC	CASSSFQRDPSEETQYF
TRBV9	-	TRBJ1-2	-	TGTGCCAGCAGCGCCTCCAGGGCCTATGGCTACACCTTC	CASSASRAYGYTF
TRBV3-1/TRBV3-2	-	TRBJ1-2	-	TGTGCCAGCACCAAGACAGCCACTAACTATGGCTACACCTTC	CASTKTATNYGYTF